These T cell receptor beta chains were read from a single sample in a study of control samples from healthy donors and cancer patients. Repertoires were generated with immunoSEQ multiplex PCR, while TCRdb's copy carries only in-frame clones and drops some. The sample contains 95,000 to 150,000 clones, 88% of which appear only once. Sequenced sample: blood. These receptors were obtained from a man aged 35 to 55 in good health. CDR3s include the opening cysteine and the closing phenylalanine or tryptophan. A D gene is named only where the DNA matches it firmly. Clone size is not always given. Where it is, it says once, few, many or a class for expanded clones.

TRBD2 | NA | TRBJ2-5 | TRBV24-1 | CATSDPGGRETQYF | TGTGCCACCAGTGACCCCGGGGGGAGGGAGACCCAGTACTTC
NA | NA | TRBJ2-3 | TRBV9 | CASSVAGSTDTQYF | TGTGCCAGCAGCGTAGCGGGAAGCACAGATACGCAGTATTTT
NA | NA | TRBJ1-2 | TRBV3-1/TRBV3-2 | CASSQRALRGYTF | TGTGCCAGCAGCCAGAGGGCCCTCAGGGGCTACACCTTC
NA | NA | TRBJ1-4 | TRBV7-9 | CASSDGRRINEKLFF | TGTGCCAGCAGCGACGGGCGGCGGATAAATGAAAAACTGTTTTTT
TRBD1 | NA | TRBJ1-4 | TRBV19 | CASSTTGIGEKLFF | TGTGCCAGTAGTACGACAGGGATTGGTGAAAAACTGTTTTTT
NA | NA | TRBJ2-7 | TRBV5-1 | CASSGTGRDSYEQYF | TGCGCCAGCAGCGGCACCGGACGAGACTCCTACGAGCAGTACTTC
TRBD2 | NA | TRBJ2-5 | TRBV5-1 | CASRVAGGPETQYF | TGCGCCAGCAGGGTAGCGGGGGGGCCAGAGACCCAGTACTTC
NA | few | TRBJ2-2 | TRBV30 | CAWSVPGLGTQNTGELFF | TGTGCCTGGAGTGTACCGGGACTTGGGACACAGAACACCGGGGAGCTGTTTTTT
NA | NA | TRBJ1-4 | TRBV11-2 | CASSPRGGTGNEKLFF | TGTGCCAGCAGCCCAAGGGGAGGGACGGGGAATGAAAAACTGTTTTTT
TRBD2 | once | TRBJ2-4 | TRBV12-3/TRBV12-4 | CASSLGLAGAQYF | TGTGCCAGCAGTCTGGGACTAGCGGGGGCGCAGTACTTC
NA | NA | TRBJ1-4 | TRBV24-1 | CATSDLNTTPEKLFF | TGTGCCACCAGTGATTTGAACACCACCCCTGAAAAACTGTTTTTT
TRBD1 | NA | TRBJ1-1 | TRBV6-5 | CASSWDRAAEAFF | TGTGCCAGCAGCTGGGACAGGGCGGCTGAAGCTTTCTTT
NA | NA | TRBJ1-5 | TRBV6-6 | CASSALPNQPQHF | TGTGCCAGCAGTGCCCTCCCAAATCAGCCCCAGCATTTT
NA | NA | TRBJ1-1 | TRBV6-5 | CASSSGGGGRTEAFF | TGTGCCAGCAGTTCCGGCGGAGGGGGAAGGACTGAAGCTTTCTTT
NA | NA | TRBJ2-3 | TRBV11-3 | CASSLGGYTNTQYF | TGTGCCAGCAGCCTAGGGGGGTACACAAATACGCAGTATTTT
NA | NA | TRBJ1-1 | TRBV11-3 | CASSRRERTEAFF | TGTGCCAGCAGCCGACGAGAACGGACTGAAGCTTTCTTT
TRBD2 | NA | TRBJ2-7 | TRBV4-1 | CASSQLTSGGSYEQYF | TGCGCCAGCAGCCAATTGACTAGCGGGGGATCCTACGAGCAGTACTTC
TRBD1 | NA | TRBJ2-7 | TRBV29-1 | CSVTGVIGYEQYF | TGCAGCGTAACAGGGGTTATTGGTTACGAGCAGTACTTC
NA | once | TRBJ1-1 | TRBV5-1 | CASSLGTANTEAFF | TGCGCCAGCAGCTTGGGGACGGCGAACACTGAAGCTTTCTTT
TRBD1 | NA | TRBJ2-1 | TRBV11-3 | CASSFLTLGQGLFVNEQFF | TGTGCCAGCAGCTTCCTCACCCTAGGACAGGGCTTATTTGTAAATGAGCAGTTCTTC
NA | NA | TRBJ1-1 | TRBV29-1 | CSVGRGGNTEAFF | TGCAGCGTTGGAAGGGGTGGGAACACTGAAGCTTTCTTT
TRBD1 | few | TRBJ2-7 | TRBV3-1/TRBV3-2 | CASSQRGGSGQGASGWHF | TGTGCCAGCAGTCAAAGAGGAGGTTCCGGACAGGGGGCTTCCGGGTGGCACTTC
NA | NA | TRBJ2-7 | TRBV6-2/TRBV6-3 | CASSYSGGSGEQYF | TGTGCCAGCAGTTACTCCGGGGGTTCGGGCGAGCAGTACTTC
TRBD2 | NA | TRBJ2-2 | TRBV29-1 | CSVRVAGVGTGELFF | TGCAGCGTCCGGGTAGCGGGGGTCGGTACCGGGGAGCTGTTTTTT
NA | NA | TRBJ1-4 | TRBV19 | CASSPTGRTNEKLFF | TGTGCCAGTAGCCCAACAGGGAGGACTAATGAAAAACTGTTTTTT
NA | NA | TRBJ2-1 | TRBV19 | CASSIGNFNEQFF | TGTGCCAGTAGTATTGGGAACTTCAATGAGCAGTTCTTC
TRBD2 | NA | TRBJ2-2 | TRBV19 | CASSEAGRNTGELFF | TGTGCCAGTAGTGAAGCGGGGAGGAACACCGGGGAGCTGTTTTTT
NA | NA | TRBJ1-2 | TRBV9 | CASSARARGGSNYGYTF | TGTGCCAGCAGCGCCCGAGCGAGGGGGGGCTCTAACTATGGCTACACCTTC
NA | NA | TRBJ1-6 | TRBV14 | CASSQGAWGRGFYNSPLHF | TGTGCCAGCAGCCAAGGAGCATGGGGGCGAGGTTTCTATAATTCACCCCTCCACTTT
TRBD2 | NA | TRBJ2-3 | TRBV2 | CASSELAGELGAQYF | TGTGCCAGCAGTGAGCTAGCGGGGGAGTTGGGGGCGCAGTATTTT
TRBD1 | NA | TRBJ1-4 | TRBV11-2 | CASNMGGQEGTNEKLFF | TGTGCCAGCAACATGGGGGGACAGGAGGGGACTAATGAAAAACTGTTTTTT
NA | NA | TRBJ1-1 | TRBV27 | CASKQMNTEAFF | TGTGCCAGCAAACAAATGAACACTGAAGCTTTCTTT
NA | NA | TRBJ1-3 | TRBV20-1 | CSASPTVNTIYF | TGCAGTGCTAGTCCGACAGTTAACACCATATATTTT
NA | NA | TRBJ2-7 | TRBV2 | CASSETSPDTYEQYF | TGTGCCAGCAGTGAGACCTCGCCCGACACCTACGAGCAGTACTTC
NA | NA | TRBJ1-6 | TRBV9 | CASSVAQRVDSPLHF | TGTGCCAGCAGCGTAGCTCAAAGGGTTGATTCACCCCTCCACTTT
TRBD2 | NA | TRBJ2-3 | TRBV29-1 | CSVAGGASFTDTQYF | TGCAGCGTTGCCGGGGGGGCATCCTTCACAGATACGCAGTATTTT
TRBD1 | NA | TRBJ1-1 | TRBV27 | CASSRLPGQSMNTEAFF | TGTGCCAGCAGCAGACTACCGGGACAGTCGATGAACACTGAAGCTTTCTTT
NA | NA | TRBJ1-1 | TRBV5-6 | CASSHRRGTEAFF | TGTGCCAGCAGCCACCGTCGGGGCACTGAAGCTTTCTTT
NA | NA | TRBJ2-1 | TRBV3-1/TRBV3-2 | CASSQVSGAAEQFF | TGTGCCAGCAGCCAAGTCTCGGGGGCCGCGGAGCAGTTCTTC
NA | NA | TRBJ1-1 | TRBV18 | CASSPLANTEAFF | TGTGCCAGCTCACCACTGGCGAACACTGAAGCTTTCTTT
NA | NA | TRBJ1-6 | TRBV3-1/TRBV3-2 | CASSPSSSSGNSPLHF | TGTGCCAGCAGCCCTTCTTCATCATCGGGGAATTCACCCCTCCACTTT
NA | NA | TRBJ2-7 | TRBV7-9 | CASSFAGVHEQYF | TGTGCCAGCAGCTTTGCAGGGGTCCACGAGCAGTACTTC
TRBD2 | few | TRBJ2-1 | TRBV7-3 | CASSSDSGGVHNEQFF | TGTGCCAGCAGCTCCGATAGCGGGGGCGTTCACAATGAGCAGTTCTTC
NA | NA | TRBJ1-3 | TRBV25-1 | CASSDSRESSGNTIYF | TGTGCCAGCAGTGACTCCAGGGAAAGCTCTGGAAACACCATATATTTT
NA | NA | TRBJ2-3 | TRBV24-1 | CATSDTWRTDTQYF | TGTGCCACCAGTGACACCTGGAGGACAGATACGCAGTATTTT
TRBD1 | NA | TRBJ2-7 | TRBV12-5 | CASGPWATGAHYEQYF | TGTGCTAGTGGTCCTTGGGCGACAGGGGCCCACTACGAGCAGTACTTC
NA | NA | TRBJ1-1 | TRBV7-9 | CASSLTGQNTEAFF | TGTGCCAGCAGCTTAACCGGACAGAACACTGAAGCTTTCTTT
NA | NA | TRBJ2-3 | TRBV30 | CAWSGRAGNRDTQYF | TGTGCCTGGAGTGGACGGGCAGGGAATCGAGATACGCAGTATTTT
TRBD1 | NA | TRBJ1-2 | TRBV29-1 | CSVEEGGTGLLSGYTF | TGCAGCGTTGAAGAGGGGGGGACAGGGCTGTTAAGTGGCTACACCTTC
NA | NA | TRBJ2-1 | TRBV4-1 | CASSQGSHPYNEQFF | TGCGCCAGCAGCCAAGGCTCTCACCCTTACAATGAGCAGTTCTTC
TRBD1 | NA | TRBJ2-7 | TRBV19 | CASSTTGGHEQYF | TGTGCCAGTAGTACAACAGGGGGTCACGAGCAGTACTTC
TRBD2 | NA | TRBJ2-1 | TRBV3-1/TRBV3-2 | CASSPRTSGVHSEQFF | TGTGCCAGCAGCCCCCGGACTAGCGGGGTACATAGTGAGCAGTTCTTC
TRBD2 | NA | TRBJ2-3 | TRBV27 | CASRSSGSTDTQYF | TGTGCCAGCAGATCTAGCGGTAGCACAGATACGCAGTATTTT
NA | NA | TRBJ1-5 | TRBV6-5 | CASNLAGTDQPQHF | TGTGCCAGCAACCTCGCCGGGACCGATCAGCCCCAGCATTTT
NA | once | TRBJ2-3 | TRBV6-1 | CASSEGNVADTQYF | TGTGCCAGCAGTGAGGGTAATGTGGCAGATACGCAGTATTTT
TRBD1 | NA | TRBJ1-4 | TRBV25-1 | CASSIGTGGNEKLFF | TGTGCCAGCAGTATCGGGACAGGGGGTAATGAAAAACTGTTTTTT
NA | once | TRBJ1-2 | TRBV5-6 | CASSLGGYYGYTF | TGTGCCAGCAGCTTGGGAGGGTACTATGGCTACACCTTC
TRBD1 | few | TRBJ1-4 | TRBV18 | CASQGQGNEKLFF | TGTGCCAGCCAGGGACAGGGGAATGAAAAACTGTTTTTT